The 30 T cell receptor beta chains below all came from one sample that was sequenced in a study of blood T cells in healthy people across ages. Then a second PCR, running roughly 7 to 11 cycles, was carried out with a sample-barcoded 5' primer and a J-beta primer mix. TCRdb reprocessed the 5' RACE reads with MiXCR, giving one entry per CDR3 protein. The sample includes about 1,400,000 distinct CDR3 sequences, 55% to 75% seen only once; the top ten take 6.5% to 8.5%. The sequencing sample was made of blood. The receptors stem from a man aged 18-30 years in good health.

This rearrangement joins TRBV2 to TRBJ1-5, with no clear D. CDR1 is SNHLY and CDR2 is FYNNEI in the germline V gene. The CDR3 totals 13 residues. V was clipped by 3 bases and J by 9 bases, with 12 bases between them. The CDR3 here is CASSDGGERPQHF. DNA of the CDR3: TGTGCCAGCAGTGATGGAGGTGAAAGGCCCCAGCATTTT. Using reference TRBV2 and TRBJ1-5 for the parts outside the CDR3, the full variable domain is EPEVTQTPSHQVTQMGQEVILRCVPISNHLYFYWYRQILGQKVEFLVSFYNNEISEKSEIFDDQFSVERPDGSNFTLKIRSTKLEDSAMYFCASSDGGERPQHFGDGTRLSIL.

This chain joins TRBV15 and TRBJ2-7; TRBD1 is a possible D gene (5 bases). V lost 0 bases and J 3 bases, leaving 15 bases between the germline ends. This CDR3 has 16 amino acids. Germline V CDR1 and CDR2: LNHNV, YYDKDF (reference sequence). CDR3 coding DNA: TGTGCCACCAGCAGAGACTTTGCGCAGGGCGGCTACGAGCAGTACTTC. Residues: CATSRDFAQGGYEQYF. The variable domain in full, with the rest retrieved from reference TRBV15 and TRBJ2-7, is DAMVIQNPRYQVTQFGKPVTLSCSQTLNHNVMYWYQQKSSQAPKLLFHYYDKDFNNEADTPDNFQSRRPNTSFCFLDIRSPGLGDTAMYLCATSRDFAQGGYEQYFGPGTRLTVT.

The genes are TRBV7-2 and TRBJ1-6, with D tentatively TRBD1 (5 bases). The CDR3 contains 13 residues. V dropped 1 base and J dropped 12 bases, with 10 bases sitting between them. Per the germline V gene, CDR1 is SGHTA and CDR2 is FQGNSA. The CDR3 protein is CASSLGSGKPLHF. As DNA, the CDR3 is TGTGCCAGCAGCTTAGGGTCAGGGAAACCCCTCCACTTT.

The J gene is TRBJ1-5, the V gene TRBV12-3 or TRBV12-4; D is undetermined. The V and J ends lost 5 bases and 1 base respectively, with 12 bases between them. The CDR3 has 15 residues. The CDR3 sequence: CASSADLGSNQPQHF. The CDR3 DNA follows: TGTGCCAGCAGTGCCGACCTGGGAAGCAATCAGCCCCAGCATTTT.

The rearrangement joins TRBV6-2 or TRBV6-3 to TRBJ2-7, with a weak D call TRBD1 (6 bases). V lost 6 bases and J 5 bases, leaving 17 bases between the germline ends. The CDR3 totals 14 residues. CDR1 and CDR2 from the germline V gene are MNHEY and SVGEGT. CDR3 protein: CASRNLQGSHEQYF. CDR3 DNA: TGTGCCAGCAGGAACCTACAGGGTTCCCACGAGCAGTACTTC.

The chain couples TRBV29-1 to TRBJ2-7; TRBD1 matches at 9 bases. The CDR3 sequence is 14 residues long. CDR1 is SQVTM, CDR2 ANQGSEA, per germline. V trimming: 6 bases; J trimming: 1 base; junction bases outside the gene matches: 7. As DNA, the CDR3 is TGCAGCGTGCGAACAGGGGGCGCTTCCTACGAGCAGTACTTC. Residues: CSVRTGGASYEQYF.

V is TRBV29-1 and J is TRBJ2-5, with TRBD1 as a possible D gene (6 bases). Per germline, CDR1 SQVTM and CDR2 ANQGSEA. The CDR3 extends over 12 amino acids. V dropped 7 bases and J dropped 11 bases, with 20 bases sitting between them. The chain's CDR3 is CSALGGSGEQYF. The CDR3 DNA follows: TGCAGCGCGTTAGGGGGTTCCGGTGAGCAGTACTTC.

The chain is built from TRBV7-8 and TRBJ1-2; 9 bases agree with TRBD1. J was trimmed by 8 bases and V by 4 bases; bases with no gene match: 11. Per germline, CDR1 SGHVS and CDR2 FQNEAQ. The CDR3 totals 15 residues. CDR3 region: CASSSSRDRDGGYTF. In nucleotides, the CDR3 is TGTGCCAGCAGCTCGTCCCGGGACAGGGACGGAGGCTACACCTTC. Together with reference TRBV7-8 and TRBJ1-2, the CDR3 gives the full variable domain: GAGVSQSPRYKVAKRGQDVALRCDPISGHVSLFWYQQALGQGPEFLTYFQNEAQLDKSGLPSDRFFAERPEGSVSTLKIQRTQQEDSAVYLCASSSSRDRDGGYTFGSGTRLTVV.

This clonotype was detected a few times. J is TRBJ1-2 and V is TRBV10-3; D possibly corresponds to TRBD1 (5 bases). V lost 6 bases to trimming and J lost 4 bases, with 9 bases between them. This CDR3 comprises 12 residues. Germline CDR1 is ENHRY and CDR2 is SYGVKD. CDR3 amino acids: CAIRGAGYGYTF. The CDR3 nucleotides read TGTGCCATCAGAGGGGCCGGCTATGGCTACACCTTC.

The chain employs TRBV20-1 and TRBJ1-4, with 8 bases lining up with TRBD1. The CDR3 runs 12 residues. V shed 6 bases and J 14 bases; nucleotides not matched to a gene: 11. Germline values: CDR1 DFQATT, CDR2 SNEGSKA (reference sequence). The CDR3 is CSAATGAGGLFF. Written as DNA, the CDR3 is TGCAGTGCGGCGACAGGGGCCGGTGGGCTGTTTTTT.

This chain connects TRBV9 to TRBJ1-6; TRBD1 is a possible D gene (5 bases). This CDR3 region has 17 residues. V dropped 0 bases and J dropped 7 bases, with 17 bases sitting between them. The germline CDR1 and CDR2 sequences are SGDLS and YYNGEE. CDR3 coding DNA: TGTGCCAGCAGCGTAGCCCCCCTAACAGGACCCAATTCACCCCTCCACTTT. Translation: CASSVAPLTGPNSPLHF.

This clonotype appeared a few times. V and J are TRBV6-1 and TRBJ2-7, with 7 positions matching TRBD1. Germline CDR1 and CDR2: MNHNS and SASEGT. V was clipped by 8 bases and J by 1 base; unmatched bases: 17. The CDR3 length is 17 residues. The CDR3 sequence is CASRHRGSHDNSYEQYF. The CDR3 coding sequence is TGTGCCAGCCGGCACAGGGGTTCACACGACAATTCCTACGAGCAGTACTTC.

The chain links TRBV12-3 or TRBV12-4 to TRBJ1-4; 8 bases agree with TRBD1. The V gene end was trimmed by 6 bases and the J gene end by 4 bases; junction bases not matched to a gene: 19. CDR3 size: 19 residues. The CDR3 DNA is TGTGCCAGCAGCCAGATACGGACAGGGAGCTCTATAATTAATGAAAAACTGTTTTTT. Translating gives CASSQIRTGSSIINEKLFF.

The J gene is TRBJ1-4, the V gene TRBV12-3 or TRBV12-4; TRBD1 agrees at 10 bases. The CDR3 consists of 15 residues. Trimming took 6 bases from V and 5 from J; bases not matched to a gene: 6. The CDR3 loop is CASSPGTGANEKLFF. CDR3 coding DNA: TGTGCCAGCAGCCCCGGGACAGGGGCGAATGAAAAACTGTTTTTT.

The chain's CDR3 is CASMLGVNTEAFF. CDR3 in DNA: TGTGCCAGCATGCTCGGGGTGAACACTGAAGCTTTCTTT. The V gene is TRBV5-6, the J gene TRBJ1-1; no clear D. Trimming stripped 6 bases from V and 0 bases from J, with 9 bases between. The germline gives CDR1 SGHDT, CDR2 YYEEEE. This CDR3 has 13 residues.

This clonotype was seen only once. This chain links TRBV18 with TRBJ2-1; no clear D. CDR3 length: 10 residues. V lost 6 bases and J lost 12, with 9 bases in between. Per the germline V gene, CDR1 is KGHSH and CDR2 is LQKENI. CDR3 in DNA: TGTGCCAGCTCCCACAGTGGGCAGTTCTTC. Protein: CASSHSGQFF.

This clonotype has only a few counts. V is TRBV4-1 and J is TRBJ2-7; D is unclear. V lost 0 bases and J lost 2, with 11 bases in between. Germline CDR1 and CDR2: MGHRA and YSYEKL. The CDR3 spans 15 residues. For the CDR3, the DNA is TGCGCCAGCAGCCAAGAAGGCCCAGCTACCTACGAGCAGTACTTC. It yields the protein CASSQEGPATYEQYF.

V is TRBV7-9 and J is TRBJ2-1; the match to TRBD2 covers 10 bases. Trimming at V came to 5 bases and at J to 9 bases, leaving 10 bases not matched to a gene. The CDR3 runs to 15 residues. CDR1 is SEHNR and CDR2 is FQNEAQ in the germline V gene (reference sequence). Here the CDR3 reads CASSGTSGGAAEQFF. In DNA form, the CDR3 reads TGTGCCAGCAGCGGCACAAGCGGGGGGGCCGCTGAGCAGTTCTTC. Combining the CDR3 with reference TRBV7-9 and TRBJ2-1 gives the whole variable domain DTGVSQNPRHKITKRGQNVTFRCDPISEHNRLYWYRQTLGQGPEFLTYFQNEAQLEKSRLLSDRFSAERPKGSFSTLEIQRTEQGDSAMYLCASSGTSGGAAEQFFGPGTRLTVL.

The gene calls are TRBV4-1 and TRBJ1-6; D unresolved. This CDR3 is built from 14 residues. In germline, CDR1 is MGHRA, CDR2 YSYEKL. V was pared by 1 base and J by 10 bases, with 11 bases between. CDR3 region: CASSQGQGRSPLHF. The CDR3 DNA reads TGCGCCAGCAGCCAAGGACAAGGGAGGTCACCCCTCCACTTT.

The genes are TRBV6-2 or TRBV6-3 and TRBJ2-3, with 8 bases lining up with TRBD1. V lost 5 bases and J lost 13; bases outside the gene matches: 5. Per the germline V gene, CDR1 is MNHEY and CDR2 is SVGEGT. This CDR3 region has 11 residues. CDR3 sequence reads: CASSTGTGKYF. As DNA, the CDR3 is TGTGCCAGCAGTACCGGGACAGGAAAGTATTTT.

The V and J genes are TRBV7-9 and TRBJ2-7, with TRBD2 identical over 13 bases. The CDR3 totals 16 residues. CDR1 and CDR2 (germline): SEHNR, FQNEAQ (reference sequence). V gave up 5 bases and J gave up 3 bases; unmatched junction bases: 7. The CDR3 reads CASSPTRTSGSYEQYF. Here the CDR3 DNA reads TGTGCCAGCAGCCCGACTAGGACTAGCGGGAGCTACGAGCAGTACTTC. The variable domain in full, with the rest retrieved from reference TRBV7-9 and TRBJ2-7, is DTGVSQNPRHKITKRGQNVTFRCDPISEHNRLYWYRQTLGQGPEFLTYFQNEAQLEKSRLLSDRFSAERPKGSFSTLEIQRTEQGDSAMYLCASSPTRTSGSYEQYFGPGTRLTVT.

The chain has TRBV20-1 and TRBJ2-5; 9 nucleotides match TRBD1. J gave up 5 bases and V 1 base, and 5 bases lay outside the gene matches. The CDR3 consists of 14 residues. CDR1 DFQATT and CDR2 SNEGSKA come from the germline V gene (reference sequence). In DNA, the CDR3 is TGCAGTGCTAGAGGGACAGGGGCTTTGGAGACCCAGTACTTC. Translated, it gives CSARGTGALETQYF.

This clonotype came up a few times. J is TRBJ2-3 and V is TRBV7-6, with TRBD2 matching 8 bases. Germline V gives CDR1 SGHVS, CDR2 FNYEAQ. V gave up 1 base and J gave up 5 bases; unmatched junction bases: 8. The CDR3 runs to 16 residues. The CDR3 DNA sequence: TGTGCCAGCAGCTTAGACGTAGCGGGGTCGGGAGATACGCAGTATTTT. The encoded protein is CASSLDVAGSGDTQYF.

This sequence joins TRBV11-2 and TRBJ2-3; tentatively, D is TRBD2 (5 bases). Germline CDR1 SGHAT, CDR2 FQNNGV. The CDR3 runs 11 residues. The V end lost 8 bases, the J end lost 10 bases, and 13 bases lay between the germline ends. The CDR3 sequence: CASRGILAQYF. DNA for the CDR3: TGTGCCAGCCGGGGTATATTGGCGCAGTATTTT.

This clonotype has more than one count but fewer than ten. J is TRBJ2-2 and V is TRBV24-1, with D unresolved. V lost 5 bases and J lost 7, with 10 bases in between. Germline lookup yields CDR1 KGHDR and CDR2 SFDVKD. The CDR3 contains 13 residues. CDR3 loop: CATSGATGGELFF. The CDR3 DNA is TGTGCCACCAGTGGTGCGACGGGCGGGGAGCTGTTTTTT.

This clonotype was seen more than once but under ten times. The V gene is TRBV5-1, the J gene TRBJ2-5; perhaps D is TRBD1 or TRBD2 (5 bases each). The CDR3 is 15 residues long. With 0 bases removed from V and 11 bases from J, the gap between germline ends came to 20 bases. The germline V gene has CDR1 SGHRS and CDR2 YFSETQ. The chain's CDR3 is CASSLGLSGGAEQYF. The CDR3 DNA is TGCGCCAGCAGCTTGGGACTATCCGGTGGGGCTGAGCAGTACTTC.

J is TRBJ1-2 and V is TRBV7-9; D is ambiguous. V dropped 0 bases and J dropped 8 bases, with 13 bases sitting between them. CDR3 size: 14 residues. Germline values: CDR1 SEHNR, CDR2 FQNEAQ (reference sequence). CDR3 sequence: CASSLADLLGGYTF. CDR3 nucleotide sequence: TGTGCCAGCAGCTTAGCCGACCTTCTAGGAGGCTACACCTTC.

The V call is TRBV4-2, the J call TRBJ1-2, with D perhaps TRBD1 (5 bases). CDR3 length: 12 residues. V was clipped by 8 bases and J by 6 bases, with 13 bases between them. CDR1 is LGHNA, CDR2 YNFKEQ, per germline. CDR3 protein: CASGHRSDGYTF. The CDR3 DNA reads TGTGCCAGCGGGCACAGGAGTGATGGCTACACCTTC.

This clonotype showed up just a few times. V is TRBV7-9 and J is TRBJ2-7, with TRBD2 matching over 8 bases. V lost 5 bases and J lost 5; bases outside the gene matches: 20. Germline V gene sequence: CDR1 SEHNR, CDR2 FQNEAQ (reference sequence). CDR3 size: 18 residues. The CDR3 nucleotides are TGTGCCAGCAGCCCCGACAAGCTCATAGCGGGGACTACGAACGAGCAGTACTTC. Its protein is CASSPDKLIAGTTNEQYF.

The chain recombines TRBV4-1 with TRBJ1-2; D is perhaps TRBD1 (5 bases). Trimming removed 11 bases from V and 5 bases from J, with 15 bases in between. Germline V gene sequence: CDR1 MGHRA, CDR2 YSYEKL. The CDR3 consists of 12 residues. DNA for the CDR3: TGCGCCGGCGCGGGGGTAGGGTATGGCTACACCTTC. Translation gives CAGAGVGYGYTF.